This TCR beta chain derives from a study of beta chain features in type 1 diabetes. The CDR3 covers 16 residues. V lost 1 base, J lost 4 bases, and 16 bases lay in between. Germline CDR1 is SGHAT and CDR2 is FQDESV (reference sequence). Reverse transcribing all isolated RNA meant expressed TCRB transcripts were sequenced. The method was immunoSEQ multiplex PCR; TCRdb's version includes in-frame clones alone and lacks a portion of them. The sample holds 130,000 to 150,000 clones, approximately 52% seen once. The sequence was collected from a man younger than 35 in good health. The chain uses TRBV11-1 and TRBJ1-1; D is unclear. Input material: Tregs from blood. The CDR3 reads CASSLEPAGWSTEAFF. The CDR3 coding sequence is TGTGCCAGCAGCTTAGAGCCAGCTGGGTGGAGCACTGAAGCTTTCTTT.